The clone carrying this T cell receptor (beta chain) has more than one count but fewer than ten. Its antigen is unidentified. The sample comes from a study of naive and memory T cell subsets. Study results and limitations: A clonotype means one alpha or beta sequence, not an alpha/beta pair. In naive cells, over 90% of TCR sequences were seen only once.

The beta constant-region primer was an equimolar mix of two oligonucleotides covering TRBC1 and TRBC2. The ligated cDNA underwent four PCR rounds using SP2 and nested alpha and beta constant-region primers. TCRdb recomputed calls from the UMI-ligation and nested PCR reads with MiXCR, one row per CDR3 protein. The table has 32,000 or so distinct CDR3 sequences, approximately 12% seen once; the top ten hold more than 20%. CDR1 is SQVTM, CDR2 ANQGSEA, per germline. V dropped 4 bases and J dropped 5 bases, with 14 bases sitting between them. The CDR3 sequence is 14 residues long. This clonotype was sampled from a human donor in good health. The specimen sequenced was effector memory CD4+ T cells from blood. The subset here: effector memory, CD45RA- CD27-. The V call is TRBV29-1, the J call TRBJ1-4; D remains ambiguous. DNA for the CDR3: TGCAGCGTTGGGCGGGTTGGAGGGAATGAAAAACTGTTTTTT. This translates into CSVGRVGGNEKLFF.